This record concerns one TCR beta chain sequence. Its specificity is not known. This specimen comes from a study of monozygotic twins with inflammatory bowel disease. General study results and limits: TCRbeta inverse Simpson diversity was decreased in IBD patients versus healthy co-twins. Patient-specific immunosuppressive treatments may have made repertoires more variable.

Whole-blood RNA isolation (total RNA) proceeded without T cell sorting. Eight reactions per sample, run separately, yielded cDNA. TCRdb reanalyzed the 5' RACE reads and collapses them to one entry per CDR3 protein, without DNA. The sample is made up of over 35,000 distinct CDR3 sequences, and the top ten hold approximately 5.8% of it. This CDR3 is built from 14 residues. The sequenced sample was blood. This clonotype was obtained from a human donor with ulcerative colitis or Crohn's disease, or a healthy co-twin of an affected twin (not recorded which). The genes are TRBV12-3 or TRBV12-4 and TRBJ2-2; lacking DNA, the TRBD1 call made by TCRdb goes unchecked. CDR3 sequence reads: CASSGTANTGELFF.